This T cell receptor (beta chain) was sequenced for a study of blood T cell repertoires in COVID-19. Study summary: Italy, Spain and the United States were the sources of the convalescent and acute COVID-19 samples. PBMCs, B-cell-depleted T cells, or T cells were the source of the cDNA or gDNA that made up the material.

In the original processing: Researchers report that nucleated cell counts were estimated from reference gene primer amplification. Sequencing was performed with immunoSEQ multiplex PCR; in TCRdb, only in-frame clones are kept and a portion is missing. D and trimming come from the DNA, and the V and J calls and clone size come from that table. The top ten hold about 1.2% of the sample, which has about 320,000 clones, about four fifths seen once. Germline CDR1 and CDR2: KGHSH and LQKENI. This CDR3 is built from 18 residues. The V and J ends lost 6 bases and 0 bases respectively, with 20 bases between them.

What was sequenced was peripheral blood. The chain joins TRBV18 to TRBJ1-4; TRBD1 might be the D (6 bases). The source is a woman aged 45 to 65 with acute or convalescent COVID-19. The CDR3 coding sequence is TGTGCCAGCTCCCAAACGCCAGGGGACATGTCAACTAATGAAAAACTGTTTTTT. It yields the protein CASSQTPGDMSTNEKLFF.